This entry concerns a single TCR beta chain. Trimming removed 8 bases from V and 6 bases from J; junction bases left unmatched: 8. Germline V gene data show CDR1 as MNHEY and CDR2 as SVGAGI. The CDR3 has 14 amino acids. The source of the sample is a study of blood T cell repertoires in COVID-19. Looking at the study overall: Sites in the United States, Italy and Spain provided acute and convalescent COVID-19 samples. T cells, B-cell-depleted T cells, or PBMCs provided the cDNA or gDNA that served as material.

Original handling: Scientists estimated how many nucleated cells there were by amplifying reference gene primers. Sequencing used immunoSEQ multiplex PCR; TCRdb keeps in-frame clones, though not all of them. That table is the source of V, J and clone size, and D and trimming were worked out from the DNA. This table holds around 140,000 clones, around 83% found once. The sequence was collected from a man in his sixties with active or convalescent COVID-19. V and J are TRBV6-5 and TRBJ1-5; 9 nucleotides agree with TRBD1. Sequencing used peripheral blood. CDR3 coding DNA: TGTGCCAGCCAGGGACAGGGTGAGAGTCAGCCCCAGCATTTT. Translation: CASQGQGESQPQHF.